This TCR beta chain stems from a study of shared clonotypes between healthy human individuals. For the study at large: Researchers assigned three CD4 naive, three CD4 memory, two CD8 naive and one CD8 memory plate to each donor.

This clone has more than one count but fewer than ten. Donors, healthy HIV-negative adults, lacked recent acute infections or vaccinations. Germline V gene sequence: CDR1 SGHDT, CDR2 YYEEEE. The CDR3 is made up of 17 amino acids. The ends lost 5 bases at V and 8 bases at J; junction bases unmatched: 21. Each subset's genomic DNA was split evenly across several immunoSEQ plates. Generated by immunoSEQ multiplex PCR, the TCRdb table keeps only in-frame clones and is missing some. This table holds 640,000 or so clones, around 72% found once. The genes are TRBV5-6 and TRBJ1-2; 7 positions match TRBD1. The origin of this receptor is a woman aged 25 to 39 in good health. The specimen was memory CD4+ T cells sorted from blood. The subset denotes: CD45RA-negative fraction. As DNA, the CDR3 is TGTGCCAGCAGTCCCCGGGGGGGGCCAAGACAGGGAAACGGCTACACCTTC. Translating it yields CASSPRGGPRQGNGYTF.